This T cell receptor (beta chain) was observed in a study of regulatory T cells in long-lasting Graves disease. Time point in this sample: newly diagnosed GD, antithyroid drugs for less than 3 months. From PBMCs, RNA was extracted and then used to make the TCR library. In this sample, this clonotype turned up many times. Its antigen is currently unknown. Study-level findings and limits: Persistent patients shared more public clonotypes (roughly 2,500) than new patients (966).

Construction of TCR beta libraries relied on iRepertoire HTBI primers and on Arm-PCR targeting CDR3 regions. TCRdb used MiXCR to reprocess the multiplex PCR reads, holding one entry per CDR3 protein. Among fewer than 450,000 distinct CDR3 sequences listed, 15% were seen once. Germline V gene lookup returns CDR1 MNHEY and CDR2 SVGEGT. This CDR3 is 15 amino acids long. With 5 bases removed from V and 1 base from J, the gap between germline ends came to 12 bases. The same specimen was also included in a second study, on T cells in Graves' hyperthyroidism and ophthalmopathy. That report adds: Diagnosis relied on clinical symptoms, serum thyroxine and TRAb, thyroid ultrasound and orbital computed tomography. A set of HTBI primers served as the primers for a first-round RT-PCR of the TCR CDR3.

The sequencing used peripheral blood mononuclear cells (PBMCs), collected at new diagnosis, from a patient treated with antithyroid drugs. This chain joins TRBV6-2 or TRBV6-3 and TRBJ2-1; the D call may be TRBD1 or TRBD2 (5 bases each). The sequence came from a woman aged 40 to 50 with Graves disease. This chain's CDR3 is CASSGGFWSYNEQFF. CDR3 nucleotides: TGTGCCAGCAGTGGGGGTTTCTGGTCCTACAATGAGCAGTTCTTC.